The 16 T cell receptor beta chains below all came from one sample that was sequenced in a study of early T cells in non-severe SARS-CoV-2 infection. TCRdb independently ran MiXCR on the 5' RACE reads; one entry per CDR3 protein. The sample lists some 76,000 distinct CDR3 sequences; roughly 15% were seen once. What was sequenced was whole blood. These receptors were obtained from an adult who was a healthcare worker with PCR-confirmed SARS-CoV-2 infection or an uninfected control (not recorded which).

This clonotype was detected a few times. V is TRBV7-2 and J is TRBJ2-5; a possible D gene is TRBD2 (5 bases). The V end lost 5 bases, the J end lost 7 bases, and 8 bases lay between the germline ends. Germline loops: CDR1 SGHTA, CDR2 FQGNSA. The length of the CDR3 is 11 residues. The CDR3 protein is CASSQAGTQYF. Here the CDR3 DNA reads TGTGCCAGCAGCCAGGCGGGGACCCAGTACTTC.

This clonotype came up a few times. This chain joins TRBV6-6 and TRBJ1-1; 7 positions match TRBD1. The trim removed 0 bases at V and 7 bases at J, leaving 8 bases unmatched. From germline, CDR1 is MNHNY and CDR2 SVGAGI (reference sequence). The CDR3 spans 15 residues. The chain's CDR3 is CASSYSNPGGYEAFF. The CDR3 nucleotides read TGTGCCAGCAGTTACTCGAACCCAGGGGGGTATGAAGCTTTCTTT.

This clonotype was recorded a few times. The chain couples TRBV30 to TRBJ2-1; 15 bases line up with TRBD2. With 1 base clipped from V and 5 bases from J, the junction kept 3 bases outside the gene matches. Per germline, CDR1 GTSNPN and CDR2 SVGIG (reference sequence). The CDR3 extends over 16 amino acids. The CDR3 here is CAWSEGLAGGNNEQFF. The CDR3 DNA reads TGTGCCTGGAGTGAGGGACTAGCGGGGGGAAACAATGAGCAGTTCTTC.

The gene calls are TRBV18 and TRBJ2-5, with TRBD1 matching 10 bases. The CDR3 is made up of 16 amino acids. Trimming removed 3 bases from V and 3 bases from J; junction bases left unmatched: 7. Germline-derived CDR1 and CDR2 are KGHSH and LQKENI. As DNA, the CDR3 is TGTGCCAGCTCACCGCTTTTTGGGACAGGGGAAGAGACCCAGTACTTC. It specifies CASSPLFGTGEETQYF.

This clonotype occurred a few times. V and J are TRBV29-1 and TRBJ1-1; possibly TRBD1 for D (6 bases). CDR1 and CDR2 (germline): SQVTM, ANQGSEA. This CDR3 contains 12 residues. V shed 6 bases and J shed 8 bases, with 16 bases lying between them. The CDR3 reads CSVADSPGEAFF. CDR3 nucleotides: TGCAGCGTCGCGGACAGTCCAGGGGAAGCTTTCTTT.

The V gene is TRBV20-1, the J gene TRBJ1-2; D perhaps matches TRBD1 (5 bases). Trimming removed 5 bases from V and 7 bases from J, with 14 bases in between. Germline V gene data show CDR1 as DFQATT and CDR2 as SNEGSKA (reference sequence). This CDR3 has 12 amino acids. The DNA for the CDR3 is TGCAGTGCTGGGGCGCTTAAAAGTGGCTACACCTTC. As protein: CSAGALKSGYTF.

This clonotype turned up a few times. This rearrangement joins TRBV6-2 or TRBV6-3 to TRBJ1-1; 10 nucleotides agree with TRBD1. This CDR3 has 16 amino acids. V lost 5 bases to trimming and J lost 4 bases; unmatched junction nucleotides: 10. From germline, CDR1 is MNHEY and CDR2 SVGEGT. CDR3 amino acids: CASSRPGTGASTEAFF. In DNA, the CDR3 is TGTGCCAGCAGTCGTCCCGGGACAGGGGCGAGCACTGAAGCTTTCTTT.

This clonotype was counted many times. V is TRBV28 and J is TRBJ1-1; a possible D gene is TRBD1 (6 bases). Germline lookup yields CDR1 MDHEN and CDR2 SYDVKM. V shed 4 bases and J shed 7 bases, with 10 bases lying between them. The CDR3 runs 12 residues. Here the CDR3 reads CASSSHRDEAFF. The DNA for the CDR3 is TGTGCCAGCAGTTCCCACAGGGATGAAGCTTTCTTT.

There are a few counts of this clonotype. The rearrangement uses TRBV29-1 and TRBJ2-7, with D tentatively TRBD1 or TRBD2 (5 bases each). Trimming shortened V by 6 bases and J by 6 bases, and 33 bases separated the two germline ends. The CDR3 has 18 amino acids. Per the germline V gene, CDR1 is SQVTM and CDR2 is ANQGSEA. CDR3 DNA: TGCAGCGTCGTCCTCGGATTCCCGGGGCCAGGGACGCCTTTCGAGCAGTACTTC. This codes for CSVVLGFPGPGTPFEQYF.

Many counts were recorded for this clonotype. The CDR3 spells CASSPTGGPYNEQFF. CDR3 bases: TGTGCCAGCAGCCCTACAGGGGGACCTTACAATGAGCAGTTCTTC. The rearrangement links TRBV11-2 to TRBJ2-1; 8 bases are a match to TRBD1. Trimming cost V 5 bases and J 4 bases; bases outside gene matches: 7. This CDR3 region has 15 residues. Germline values: CDR1 SGHAT, CDR2 FQNNGV. Full variable domain (remainder filled in from reference TRBV11-2 and TRBJ2-1): EAGVAQSPRYKIIEKRQSVAFWCNPISGHATLYWYQQILGQGPKLLIQFQNNGVVDDSQLPKDRFSAERLKGVDSTLKIQPAKLEDSAVYLCASSPTGGPYNEQFFGPGTRLTVL.

This clonotype was seen more than once but under ten times. The chain carries TRBV4-1 and TRBJ1-1; D uncertain. Trimming cost V 4 bases and J 4 bases, with 7 bases left between them. The CDR3 runs 12 residues. Germline lookup yields CDR1 MGHRA and CDR2 YSYEKL. CDR3 in amino acids: CASSLTPTEAFF. The CDR3 region has the DNA TGCGCCAGCAGCCTTACACCCACTGAAGCTTTCTTT.

This clonotype was detected ten times or more. The rearrangement links TRBV5-4 to TRBJ2-6, with D possibly being TRBD1 or TRBD2 (5 bases each). Germline CDR1 is SGHNT and CDR2 is YYREEE (reference sequence). Trimming pared 0 bases from V and 4 bases from J, leaving 8 bases between. This CDR3 region has 15 residues. CDR3 amino acids: CASSLEGTGANVLTF. DNA for the CDR3: TGTGCCAGCAGCTTGGAAGGGACCGGGGCCAACGTCCTGACTTTC. The variable domain in full, with the rest retrieved from reference TRBV5-4 and TRBJ2-6, is ETGVTQSPTHLIKTRGQQVTLRCSSQSGHNTVSWYQQALGQGPQFIFQYYREEENGRGNFPPRFSGLQFPNYSSELNVNALELDDSALYLCASSLEGTGANVLTFGAGSRLTVL.

This clonotype was detected only a few times. The rearrangement joins TRBV7-9 to TRBJ2-1; perhaps D is TRBD1 or TRBD2 (6 bases each). The CDR3 contains 14 residues. The germline CDR1 and CDR2 sequences are SEHNR and FQNEAQ (reference sequence). Trimming stripped 0 bases from V and 9 bases from J, with 12 bases between. In DNA form, the CDR3 reads TGTGCCAGCAGCTTAGCGCGAGGGGGAGGTGAGCAGTTCTTC. This sequence encodes CASSLARGGGEQFF.

In its sample, this clonotype was seen a few times. The CDR3 DNA reads TGTGCCAGCGGCTACAGGGGTGTTTCACCCCTCCACTTT. It yields the protein CASGYRGVSPLHF. The chain combines TRBV12-3 or TRBV12-4 with TRBJ1-6; 7 nucleotides match TRBD1. The CDR3 covers 13 residues. V shed 8 bases and J 9 bases; nucleotides not matched to a gene: 7.

The rearrangement links TRBV27 to TRBJ1-5; D gene ambiguous. The CDR3 contains 15 residues. Germline values: CDR1 MNHEY, CDR2 SMNVEV (reference sequence). Deletions cut 0 bases from V and 4 bases from J, with 10 bases between. This chain's CDR3 is CASSLSLGKNQPQHF. CDR3 DNA sequence: TGTGCCAGCAGTTTATCACTGGGGAAAAATCAGCCCCAGCATTTT.

This clonotype appeared many times. The chain employs TRBV7-2 and TRBJ2-7, with TRBD1 as a possible D gene (6 bases). V dropped 3 bases and J dropped 4 bases, with 10 bases sitting between them. The CDR3 contains 13 residues. Germline-derived CDR1 and CDR2 are SGHTA and FQGNSA. The CDR3 sequence is CASSFTGQYEQYF. CDR3 DNA sequence: TGTGCCAGCAGCTTTACAGGGCAATACGAGCAGTACTTC. The complete variable domain, with remaining parts taken from reference TRBV7-2 and TRBJ2-7, reads GAGVSQSPSNKVTEKGKDVELRCDPISGHTALYWYRQSLGQGLEFLIYFQGNSAPDKSGLPSDRFSAERTGGSVSTLTIQRTQQEDSAVYLCASSFTGQYEQYFGPGTRLTVT.